These 25 T cell receptor beta chains share one sample of origin, sequenced in a study of T-cell reconstitution after alpha-beta-depleted transplantation in children. For TCRbeta, the library was prepared with unique molecular identifiers. TCRdb fed the PCR reads into MiXCR, producing one record per CDR3 protein. The sample has some 590,000 distinct CDR3 sequences, roughly 10% seen once; the top ten hold about 4%. Source: PBMCs from the stem cell graft donor, taken from the stem cell graft. The receptors stem from a human donor who donated a stem cell graft to a child with acute myeloid leukemia.

This clonotype appeared a few times. The chain combines TRBV7-2 with TRBJ2-3; D is undetermined. The CDR3 is 14 residues long. Germline CDR1 SGHTA, CDR2 FQGNSA. Trimming pared 5 bases from V and 4 bases from J, leaving 13 bases between. The DNA of the CDR3 is TGTGCCAGCAGCCAAATGGGCCCGGCAGATACGCAGTATTTT. This translates into CASSQMGPADTQYF.

This clonotype was seen a few times. This rearrangement joins TRBV12-3 or TRBV12-4 to TRBJ2-3, with D possibly being TRBD1 (5 bases). Trimming pared 5 bases from V and 0 bases from J, leaving 18 bases between. This CDR3 is built from 17 residues. DNA for the CDR3: TGTGCCAGCAGTCCTGCTGGGGCTCGCTCTAGCACAGATACGCAGTATTTT. Translated: CASSPAGARSSTDTQYF.

This clonotype turned up a few times. The V gene is TRBV6-4, the J gene TRBJ2-4; tentative D call: TRBD2 (6 bases). Trimming shortened V by 0 bases and J by 8 bases, and 11 bases separated the two germline ends. Germline V gene lookup returns CDR1 MRHNA and CDR2 SNTAGT. The length of the CDR3 is 14 residues. The CDR3 spells CASSDSAGGDIQYF. DNA of the CDR3: TGTGCCAGCAGTGACTCGGCCGGAGGGGACATTCAGTACTTC.

The genes are TRBV6-2 or TRBV6-3 and TRBJ1-5, with 8 bases that match TRBD1. The CDR3 runs to 16 residues. V shed 4 bases and J 4 bases; nucleotides not matched to a gene: 9. Germline CDR1 reads MNHEY; CDR2 reads SVGEGT. The CDR3 DNA reads as TGTGCCAGCAGTTCGCTGGACAGGGACCCTAATCAGCCCCAGCATTTT. Protein sequence: CASSSLDRDPNQPQHF.

This chain's CDR3 is CSVRPGAVYEQYF. The CDR3 DNA is TGCAGTGTTAGGCCGGGAGCCGTCTACGAGCAGTACTTC. The rearrangement joins TRBV20-1 to TRBJ2-7; TRBD2 is a possible D gene (6 bases). This CDR3 is built from 13 residues. CDR1 and CDR2 (germline): DFQATT, SNEGSKA (reference sequence). V was pared by 7 bases and J by 3 bases, with 16 bases between.

This clonotype was picked up a small number of times. The chain combines TRBV7-2 with TRBJ2-1; the D gene is possibly TRBD2 (6 bases). Looked up from germline, CDR1 is SGHTA and CDR2 is FQGNSA. Trimming shortened V by 6 bases and J by 6 bases, and 15 bases separated the two germline ends. The CDR3 loop spans 14 amino acids. The CDR3 bases are TGTGCCAGCAGACAACAGCTTAGCGGCAATGAGCAGTTCTTC. The encoded protein is CASRQQLSGNEQFF.

This clonotype was counted only a few times. The chain has TRBV7-2 and TRBJ1-1; tentative D call: TRBD1 (5 bases). Germline CDR1 and CDR2: SGHTA and FQGNSA. Trimming left V 5 bases short and J 1 base short, with 11 bases between. The length of the CDR3 is 14 residues. The CDR3 nucleotides are TGTGCCAGCAGCGTCCAGGGTCAGAACACTGAAGCTTTCTTT. Translating it yields CASSVQGQNTEAFF.

This clonotype was detected many times. The chain joins TRBV6-5 to TRBJ2-7; 9 bases map to TRBD2. The CDR3 is 14 amino acids. V was clipped by 1 base and J by 5 bases; unmatched bases: 3. The germline V gene has CDR1 MNHEY and CDR2 SVGAGI. In DNA form, the CDR3 reads TGTGCCAGCAGTTACTTAGCGGGAGAACACGAGCAGTACTTC. Its protein product is CASSYLAGEHEQYF.

The V call is TRBV5-1, the J call TRBJ2-1; 13 nucleotides agree with TRBD2. The trim removed 5 bases at V and 9 bases at J, leaving 8 bases unmatched. This CDR3 spans 15 amino acids. Germline values: CDR1 SGHRS, CDR2 YFSETQ. CDR3 loop: CASRGTSGAEGEQFF. The CDR3 DNA follows: TGCGCCAGCAGAGGGACTAGCGGGGCCGAGGGTGAGCAGTTCTTC.

This clonotype was detected ten times or more. The V gene is TRBV11-3, the J gene TRBJ2-2, with unresolved D. Trimming stripped 3 bases from V and 0 bases from J, with 8 bases between. The germline V gene has CDR1 SGHNT and CDR2 YENEEA. The CDR3 consists of 15 residues. The DNA for the CDR3 is TGTGCCAGCAGCTTGGGCCCAGCGAACACCGGGGAGCTGTTTTTT. Amino acids: CASSLGPANTGELFF.

This clonotype was seen a handful of times. For the CDR3, the DNA is TGCAGTGCCCCACCGGGCACCGAGGGCGAGACCCAGTACTTC. Encoded protein: CSAPPGTEGETQYF. The chain uses TRBV20-1 and TRBJ2-5, with D possibly matching TRBD2 (5 bases). Trimming pared 6 bases from V and 5 bases from J, leaving 19 bases between. The CDR3 is made up of 14 amino acids. The germline V gene encodes CDR1 DFQATT and CDR2 SNEGSKA (reference sequence).

This clonotype was detected a few times. V usage is TRBV20-1 and J usage is TRBJ2-1; 12 positions match TRBD2. The CDR3 is 15 residues long. After removal of 2 bases from V and 5 bases from J, the junction contained 4 bases not matched to a gene. Germline lookup yields CDR1 DFQATT and CDR2 SNEGSKA (reference sequence). In nucleotides, the CDR3 is TGCAGTGCTAGATCCCCTAGCGGGAGGGACAATGAGCAGTTCTTC. Translated, it gives CSARSPSGRDNEQFF.

The table lists this clonotype with a few counts. The genes are TRBV7-9 and TRBJ1-4; 8 bases fit TRBD1. Germline loops: CDR1 SEHNR, CDR2 FQNEAQ (reference sequence). Unmatched junction bases numbered 7, after V lost 3 bases and J lost 4 bases. The CDR3 runs to 16 residues. The chain's CDR3 is CASSLWQGAGNEKLFF. CDR3 DNA: TGTGCCAGCAGCTTGTGGCAGGGGGCCGGTAATGAAAAACTGTTTTTT.

J is TRBJ1-1 and V is TRBV12-3 or TRBV12-4; D unclear. V was cut by 5 bases and J by 1 base, with 11 bases left in between. The CDR3 has 14 amino acids. The CDR3 here is CASSLPSTNTEAFF. In DNA, the CDR3 is TGTGCCAGCAGTCTCCCGAGTACGAACACTGAAGCTTTCTTT.

The chain links TRBV27 to TRBJ2-3; 8 bases agree with TRBD2. CDR3 length: 15 amino acids. V was clipped by 5 bases and J by 5 bases; unmatched bases: 9. The germline CDR1 and CDR2 sequences are MNHEY and SMNVEV (reference sequence). The CDR3 coding sequence is TGTGCCAGCAGTCGTCGGGCGGGAGGAGGAGATACGCAGTATTTT. Its protein is CASSRRAGGGDTQYF.

The V gene is TRBV12-3 or TRBV12-4, the J gene TRBJ2-1; 7 bases align to TRBD2. V shed 5 bases, J shed 10 bases, and the junction held 17 bases outside the gene matches. This CDR3 has 16 residues. The CDR3 sequence is CASSPLVVAGPNEQFF. The CDR3 region has the DNA TGTGCCAGCAGTCCTCTAGTGGTAGCGGGCCCTAACGAGCAGTTCTTC.

This clonotype was observed at least ten times. The chain couples TRBV10-3 to TRBJ2-3; no firm D call. V was shortened by 4 bases and J by 3 bases, with 11 bases between the two germline ends. Germline V lookup: CDR1 ENHRY, CDR2 SYGVKD. The CDR3 sequence is 14 residues long. The CDR3 loop is CAISGSIGTDTQYF. In nucleotides, the CDR3 is TGTGCCATCAGTGGTAGCATTGGGACAGATACGCAGTATTTT.

At least ten counts were recorded for this clonotype. V gene TRBV7-9 combines with J gene TRBJ1-1; unclear D gene. In germline, CDR1 is SEHNR, CDR2 FQNEAQ (reference sequence). The CDR3 sequence is 13 residues long. Trimming took off 5 bases at V and 2 bases at J, with 9 bases between the two ends. CDR3 amino acids: CASSPTPNTEAFF. The CDR3 DNA is TGTGCCAGCAGCCCAACACCTAACACTGAAGCTTTCTTT.

The table lists this clonotype with a few counts. V is TRBV7-2 and J is TRBJ2-2; D is tentatively TRBD1 or TRBD2 (6 bases each). The V end lost 5 bases, the J end lost 4 bases, and 14 bases lay between the germline ends. The CDR3 covers 15 residues. From germline, CDR1 is SGHTA and CDR2 FQGNSA. The CDR3 sequence: CASSPERGATGELFF. The CDR3 DNA sequence: TGTGCCAGCAGCCCCGAAAGGGGGGCCACCGGGGAGCTGTTTTTT.

J is TRBJ2-5 and V is TRBV14; D unclear. This CDR3 spans 12 amino acids. Trimming pared 8 bases from V and 5 bases from J, leaving 12 bases between. Germline CDR1 and CDR2: SGHDN and FVKESK. The CDR3 nucleotides are TGTGCCAGCGCTACCTCTCGGGAGACCCAGTACTTC. The encoded protein is CASATSRETQYF.

This clonotype appeared many times. CDR3 DNA: TGTGCTAGTGGTTTGTTTCAGGGTTTCCCAGAGAATACGCAGTATTTT. Protein product: CASGLFQGFPENTQYF. The chain carries TRBV12-5 and TRBJ2-3; possible D gene TRBD1, 5 bases. The V and J ends lost 2 bases and 7 bases respectively, with 19 bases between them. Germline CDR1 LGHNT, CDR2 FRNRAP. The CDR3 length is 16 residues.

This clonotype was seen ten or more times. The CDR3 DNA sequence: TGTGCCAGCAAAGCGGGAACCGGGACAGGTAGCAATCAGCCCCAGCATTTT. Translating gives CASKAGTGTGSNQPQHF. The chain links TRBV27 to TRBJ1-5; 8 bases line up with TRBD1. The ends lost 7 bases at V and 0 bases at J; junction bases unmatched: 11. Looked up from germline, CDR1 is MNHEY and CDR2 is SMNVEV (reference sequence). There are 17 residues in the CDR3.

This clonotype has a count of ten or more. This chain uses TRBV27 with TRBJ2-2; 14 bases match TRBD2. Per germline, CDR1 MNHEY and CDR2 SMNVEV (reference sequence). V was clipped by 3 bases and J by 6 bases; unmatched bases: 6. There are 17 residues in the CDR3. The CDR3 protein is CASSLWTSGRRPGELFF. The CDR3 DNA reads TGTGCCAGCAGTTTGTGGACTAGCGGGAGGCGCCCCGGGGAGCTGTTTTTT.

This clonotype was detected many times. This rearrangement joins TRBV29-1 to TRBJ1-6; 9 bases fit TRBD1. Losses at the gene ends were 7 bases for V and 6 bases for J; bases not matched to a gene: 7. CDR3 length: 14 residues. Per germline, CDR1 SQVTM and CDR2 ANQGSEA. The CDR3 region has the DNA TGCAGCGCAAGGGACAGGGCGATTAATTCACCCCTCCACTTT. This gives the protein CSARDRAINSPLHF.

The chain is built from TRBV20-1 and TRBJ2-7, with D possibly TRBD1 on 5 matching bases. V was trimmed by 6 bases and J by 5 bases, leaving 17 bases between them. This CDR3 region has 13 residues. The germline V gene has CDR1 DFQATT and CDR2 SNEGSKA (reference sequence). The CDR3 DNA reads as TGCAGTGCCGAGAAGGGTAGGGGTAACGAGCAGTACTTC. Amino acid sequence: CSAEKGRGNEQYF.